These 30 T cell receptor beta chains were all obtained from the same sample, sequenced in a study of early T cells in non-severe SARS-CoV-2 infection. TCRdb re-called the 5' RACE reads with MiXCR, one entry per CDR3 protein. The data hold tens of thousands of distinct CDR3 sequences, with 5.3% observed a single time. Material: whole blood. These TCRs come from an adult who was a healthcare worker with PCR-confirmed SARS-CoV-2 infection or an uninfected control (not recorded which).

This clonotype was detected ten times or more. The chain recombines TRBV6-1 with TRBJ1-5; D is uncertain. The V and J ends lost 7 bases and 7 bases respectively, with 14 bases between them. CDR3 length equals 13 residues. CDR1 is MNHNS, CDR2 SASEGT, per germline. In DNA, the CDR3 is TGTGCCAGCACTTGGACCGGAGGCCAGCCCCAGCATTTT. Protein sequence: CASTWTGGQPQHF.

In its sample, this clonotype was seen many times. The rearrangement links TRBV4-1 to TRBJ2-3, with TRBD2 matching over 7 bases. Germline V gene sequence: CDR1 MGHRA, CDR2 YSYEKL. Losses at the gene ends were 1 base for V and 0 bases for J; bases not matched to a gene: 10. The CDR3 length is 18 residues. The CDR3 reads CASSQAQRGGLSTDTQYF. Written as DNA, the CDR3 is TGCGCCAGCAGCCAAGCCCAGCGGGGAGGACTTAGCACAGATACGCAGTATTTT.

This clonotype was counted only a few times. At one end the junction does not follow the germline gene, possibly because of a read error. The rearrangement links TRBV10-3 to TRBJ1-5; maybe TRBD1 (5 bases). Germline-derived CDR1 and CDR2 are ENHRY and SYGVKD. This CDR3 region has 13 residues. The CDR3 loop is CAITEGPGQPQHF. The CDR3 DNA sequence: TGTGCCATCACTGAGGGGCCGGGGCAGCCCCAGCATTTT.

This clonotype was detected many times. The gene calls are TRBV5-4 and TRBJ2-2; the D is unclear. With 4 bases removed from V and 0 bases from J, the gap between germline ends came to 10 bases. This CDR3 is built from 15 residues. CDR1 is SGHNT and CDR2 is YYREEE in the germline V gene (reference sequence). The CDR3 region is CASSPLGPNTGELFF. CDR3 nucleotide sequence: TGTGCCAGCAGCCCCCTTGGCCCGAACACCGGGGAGCTGTTTTTT.

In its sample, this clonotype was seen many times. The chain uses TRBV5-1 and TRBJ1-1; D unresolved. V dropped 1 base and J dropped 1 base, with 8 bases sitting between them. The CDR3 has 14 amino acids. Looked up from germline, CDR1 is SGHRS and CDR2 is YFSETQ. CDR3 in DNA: TGCGCCAGCAGCTTGACCAACTCGAACACTGAAGCTTTCTTT. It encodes CASSLTNSNTEAFF.

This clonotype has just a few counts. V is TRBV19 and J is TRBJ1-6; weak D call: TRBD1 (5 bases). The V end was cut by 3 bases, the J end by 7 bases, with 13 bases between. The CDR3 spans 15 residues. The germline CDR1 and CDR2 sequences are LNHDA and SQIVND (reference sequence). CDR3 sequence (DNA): TGTGCCAGTAGTATCACCGGGACCGAAAATTCACCCCTCCACTTT. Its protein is CASSITGTENSPLHF.

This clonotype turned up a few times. The CDR3 DNA sequence: TGTGCCAGCAGCCGAGTACAAGAGACCCAGTACTTC. Translating gives CASSRVQETQYF. The chain links TRBV3-1 to TRBJ2-5, with no clear D. With 4 bases removed from V and 2 bases from J, the gap between germline ends came to 5 bases. The CDR3 contains 12 residues. In germline, CDR1 is LGHDT, CDR2 YNNKEL (reference sequence).

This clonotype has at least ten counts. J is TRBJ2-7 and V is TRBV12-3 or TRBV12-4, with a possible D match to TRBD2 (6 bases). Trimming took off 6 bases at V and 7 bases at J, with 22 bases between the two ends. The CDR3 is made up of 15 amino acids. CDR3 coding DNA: TGTGCCAGCAGAAAATCAGGGAGATTGGCGGGGGAGCAGTACTTC. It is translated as CASRKSGRLAGEQYF.

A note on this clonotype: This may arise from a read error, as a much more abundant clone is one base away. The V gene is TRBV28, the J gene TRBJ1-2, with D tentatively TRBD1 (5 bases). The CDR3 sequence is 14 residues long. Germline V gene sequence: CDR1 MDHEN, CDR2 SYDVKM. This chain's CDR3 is CASGFRAGPNGYTF. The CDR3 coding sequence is TGTGCCAGCGGTTTTAGGGCGGGGCCAAATGGCTACACCTTC.

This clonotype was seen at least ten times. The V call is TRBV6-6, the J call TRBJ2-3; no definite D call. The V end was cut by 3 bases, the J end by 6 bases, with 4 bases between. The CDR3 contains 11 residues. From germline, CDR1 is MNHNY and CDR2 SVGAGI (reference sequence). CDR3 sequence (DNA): TGTGCCAGCAGTTATAGCGATACGCAGTATTTT. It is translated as CASSYSDTQYF.

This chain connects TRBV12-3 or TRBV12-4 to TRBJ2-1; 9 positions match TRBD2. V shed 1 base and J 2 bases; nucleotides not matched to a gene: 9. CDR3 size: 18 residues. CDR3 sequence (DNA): TGTGCCAGCAGTTTAGGGGTCGGCGGGAGGGCCGCCTACAATGAGCAGTTCTTC. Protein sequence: CASSLGVGGRAAYNEQFF.

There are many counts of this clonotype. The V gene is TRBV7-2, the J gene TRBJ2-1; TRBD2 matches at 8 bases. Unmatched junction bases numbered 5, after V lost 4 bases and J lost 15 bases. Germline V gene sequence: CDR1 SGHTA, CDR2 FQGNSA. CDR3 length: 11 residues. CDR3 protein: CASSWGLVPFF. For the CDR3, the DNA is TGTGCCAGCAGCTGGGGACTAGTGCCGTTCTTC.

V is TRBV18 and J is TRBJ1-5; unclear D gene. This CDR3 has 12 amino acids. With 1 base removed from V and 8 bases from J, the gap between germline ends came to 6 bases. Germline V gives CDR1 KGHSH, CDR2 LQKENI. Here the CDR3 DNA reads TGTGCCAGCTCACCACTGGGGAAGCCCCAGCATTTT. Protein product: CASSPLGKPQHF.

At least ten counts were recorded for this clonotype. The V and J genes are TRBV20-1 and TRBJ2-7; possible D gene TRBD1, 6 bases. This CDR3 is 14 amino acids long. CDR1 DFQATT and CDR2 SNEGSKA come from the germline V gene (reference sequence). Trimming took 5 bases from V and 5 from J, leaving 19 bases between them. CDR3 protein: CSAERKKGVDEQYF. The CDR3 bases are TGCAGTGCTGAACGAAAAAAGGGGGTAGACGAGCAGTACTTC.

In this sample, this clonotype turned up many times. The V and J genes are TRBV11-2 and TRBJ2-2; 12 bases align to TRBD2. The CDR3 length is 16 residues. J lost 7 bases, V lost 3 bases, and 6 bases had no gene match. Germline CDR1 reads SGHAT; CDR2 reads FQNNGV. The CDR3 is CASSFGLAGNGGELFF. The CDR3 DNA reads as TGTGCCAGCAGCTTCGGACTAGCGGGAAATGGCGGGGAGCTGTTTTTT. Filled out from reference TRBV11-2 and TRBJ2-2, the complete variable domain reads EAGVAQSPRYKIIEKRQSVAFWCNPISGHATLYWYQQILGQGPKLLIQFQNNGVVDDSQLPKDRFSAERLKGVDSTLKIQPAKLEDSAVYLCASSFGLAGNGGELFFGEGSRLTVL.

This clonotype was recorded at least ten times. CDR3 sequence reads: CSARLAGKETQYF. The CDR3 DNA follows: TGCAGTGCTAGACTAGCGGGAAAAGAGACCCAGTACTTC. This rearrangement joins TRBV20-1 to TRBJ2-5; 9 bases fit TRBD2. The length of the CDR3 is 13 residues. Germline V lookup: CDR1 DFQATT, CDR2 SNEGSKA (reference sequence). V trimming: 2 bases; J trimming: 3 bases; junction bases outside the gene matches: 1.

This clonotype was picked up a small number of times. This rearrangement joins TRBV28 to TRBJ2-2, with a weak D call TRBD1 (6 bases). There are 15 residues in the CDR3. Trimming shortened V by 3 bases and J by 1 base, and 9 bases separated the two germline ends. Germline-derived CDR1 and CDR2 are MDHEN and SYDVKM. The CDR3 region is CASSLQGRNTGELFF. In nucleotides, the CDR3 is TGTGCCAGCAGTTTGCAGGGGCGGAACACCGGGGAGCTGTTTTTT.

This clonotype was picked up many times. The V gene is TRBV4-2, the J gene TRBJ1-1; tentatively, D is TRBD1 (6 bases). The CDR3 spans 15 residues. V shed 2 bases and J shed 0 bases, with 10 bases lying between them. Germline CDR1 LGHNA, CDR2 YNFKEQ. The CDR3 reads CASSQRRGMNTEAFF. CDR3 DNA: TGTGCCAGCAGCCAACGGAGGGGGATGAACACTGAAGCTTTCTTT.

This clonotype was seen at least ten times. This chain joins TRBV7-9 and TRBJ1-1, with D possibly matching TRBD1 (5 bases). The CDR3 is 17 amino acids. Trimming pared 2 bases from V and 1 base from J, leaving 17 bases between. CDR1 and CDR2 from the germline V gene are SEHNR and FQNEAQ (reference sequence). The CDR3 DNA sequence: TGTGCCAGCAGCTTACAGGGTGATAAATGGAAGAACACTGAAGCTTTCTTT. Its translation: CASSLQGDKWKNTEAFF.

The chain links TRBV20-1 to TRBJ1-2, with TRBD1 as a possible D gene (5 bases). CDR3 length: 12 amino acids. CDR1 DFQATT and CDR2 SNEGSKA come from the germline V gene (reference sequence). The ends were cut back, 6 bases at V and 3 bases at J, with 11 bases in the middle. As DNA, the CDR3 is TGCAGTGCCCTGAGGGGACACTATGGCTACACCTTC. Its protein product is CSALRGHYGYTF.

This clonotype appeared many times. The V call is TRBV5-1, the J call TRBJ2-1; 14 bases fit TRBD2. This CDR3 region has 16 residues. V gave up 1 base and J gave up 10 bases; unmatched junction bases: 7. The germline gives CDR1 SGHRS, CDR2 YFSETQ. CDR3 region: CASSLIRLAGGEEQFF. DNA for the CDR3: TGCGCCAGCAGCTTGATCCGACTAGCGGGAGGGGAAGAGCAGTTCTTC.

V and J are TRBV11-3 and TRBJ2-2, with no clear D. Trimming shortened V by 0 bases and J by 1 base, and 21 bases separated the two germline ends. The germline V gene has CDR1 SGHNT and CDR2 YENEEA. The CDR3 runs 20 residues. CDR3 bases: TGTGCCAGCAGCTTAGACGCGGCTAATTTCAATCACCAGAACACCGGGGAGCTGTTTTTT. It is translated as CASSLDAANFNHQNTGELFF.

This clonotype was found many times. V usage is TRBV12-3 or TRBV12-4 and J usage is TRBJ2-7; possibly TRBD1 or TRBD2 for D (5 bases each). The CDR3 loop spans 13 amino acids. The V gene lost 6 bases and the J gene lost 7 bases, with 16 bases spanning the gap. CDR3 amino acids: CASSSPGASEQYF. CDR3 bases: TGTGCCAGCAGCTCCCCCGGGGCTTCAGAGCAGTACTTC.

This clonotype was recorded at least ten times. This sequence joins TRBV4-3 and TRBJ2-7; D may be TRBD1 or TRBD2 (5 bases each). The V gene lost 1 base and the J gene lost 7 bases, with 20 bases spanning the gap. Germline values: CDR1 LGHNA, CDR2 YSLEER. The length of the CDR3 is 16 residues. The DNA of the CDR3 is TGCGCCAGCAGCCAAGGAGACGGGGCAGGGCTAGGAGAGCAGTACTTC. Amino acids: CASSQGDGAGLGEQYF.

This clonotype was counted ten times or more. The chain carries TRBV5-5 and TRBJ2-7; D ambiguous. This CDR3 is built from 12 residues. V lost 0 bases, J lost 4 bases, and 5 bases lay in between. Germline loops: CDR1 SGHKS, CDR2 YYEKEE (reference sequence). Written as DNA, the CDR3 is TGTGCCAGCAGCTTGGAGGGATACGAGCAGTACTTC. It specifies CASSLEGYEQYF. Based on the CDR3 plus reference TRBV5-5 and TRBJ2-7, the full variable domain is DAGVTQSPTHLIKTRGQQVTLRCSPISGHKSVSWYQQVLGQGPQFIFQYYEKEERGRGNFPDRFSARQFPNYSSELNVNALLLGDSALYLCASSLEGYEQYFGPGTRLTVT.

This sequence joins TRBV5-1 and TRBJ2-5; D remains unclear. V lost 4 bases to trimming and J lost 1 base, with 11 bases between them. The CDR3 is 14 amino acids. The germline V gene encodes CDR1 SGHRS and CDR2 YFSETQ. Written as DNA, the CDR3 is TGCGCCAGCAGCCCTGCATACATCCAAGAGACCCAGTACTTC. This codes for CASSPAYIQETQYF.

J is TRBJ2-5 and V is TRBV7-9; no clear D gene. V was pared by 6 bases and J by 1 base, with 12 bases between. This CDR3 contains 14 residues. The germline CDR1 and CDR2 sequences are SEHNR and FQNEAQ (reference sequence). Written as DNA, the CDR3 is TGTGCCAGCAGTCGACGGTGGGCCCAAGAGACCCAGTACTTC. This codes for CASSRRWAQETQYF. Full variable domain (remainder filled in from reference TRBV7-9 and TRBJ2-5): DTGVSQNPRHKITKRGQNVTFRCDPISEHNRLYWYRQTLGQGPEFLTYFQNEAQLEKSRLLSDRFSAERPKGSFSTLEIQRTEQGDSAMYLCASSRRWAQETQYFGPGTRLLVL.

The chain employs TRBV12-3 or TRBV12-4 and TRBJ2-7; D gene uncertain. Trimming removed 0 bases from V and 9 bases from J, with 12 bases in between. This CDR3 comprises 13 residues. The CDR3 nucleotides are TGTGCCAGCAGTTTAGCGGTAGGGAAGGGGCAGTACTTC. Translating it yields CASSLAVGKGQYF.

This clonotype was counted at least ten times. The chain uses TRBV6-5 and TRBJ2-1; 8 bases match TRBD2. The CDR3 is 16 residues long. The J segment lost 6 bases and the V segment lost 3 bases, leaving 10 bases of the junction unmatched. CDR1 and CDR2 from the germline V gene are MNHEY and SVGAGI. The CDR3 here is CASSYSTSGGPNEQFF. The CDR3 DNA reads TGTGCCAGCAGTTATTCCACTAGCGGAGGCCCCAATGAGCAGTTCTTC.

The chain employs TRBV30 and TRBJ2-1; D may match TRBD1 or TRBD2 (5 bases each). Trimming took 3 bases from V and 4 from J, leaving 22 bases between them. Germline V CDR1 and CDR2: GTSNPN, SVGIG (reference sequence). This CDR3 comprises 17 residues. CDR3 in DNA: TGTGCCTGGAGCGGAACCGGGGCTTCTCCCTTGTACAATGAGCAGTTCTTC. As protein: CAWSGTGASPLYNEQFF.